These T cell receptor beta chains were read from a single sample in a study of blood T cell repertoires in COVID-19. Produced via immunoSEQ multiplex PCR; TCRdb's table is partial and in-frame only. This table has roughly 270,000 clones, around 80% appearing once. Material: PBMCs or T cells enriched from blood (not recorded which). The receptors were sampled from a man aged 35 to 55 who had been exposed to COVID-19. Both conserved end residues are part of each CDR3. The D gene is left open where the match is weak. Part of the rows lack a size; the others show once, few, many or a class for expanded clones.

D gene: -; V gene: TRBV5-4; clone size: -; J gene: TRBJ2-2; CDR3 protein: CASSLGGKRTGELFF; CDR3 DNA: TGTGCCAGCAGCTTGGGAGGGAAGAGAACCGGGGAGCTGTTTTTT
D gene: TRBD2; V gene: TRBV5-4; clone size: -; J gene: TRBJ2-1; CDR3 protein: CASSPSGSPYNEQFF; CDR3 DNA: TGTGCCAGCAGCCCCAGCGGGAGCCCCTACAATGAGCAGTTCTTC
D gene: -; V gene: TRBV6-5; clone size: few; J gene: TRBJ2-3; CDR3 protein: CASSYSTGEDTQYF; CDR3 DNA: TGTGCCAGCAGTTATTCGACAGGAGAAGATACGCAGTATTTT
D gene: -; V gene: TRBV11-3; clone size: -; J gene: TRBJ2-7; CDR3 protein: CASSFSVNYEQYF; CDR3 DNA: TGTGCCAGCAGCTTTTCAGTAAACTACGAGCAGTACTTC
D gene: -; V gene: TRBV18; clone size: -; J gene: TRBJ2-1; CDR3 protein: CASTTYAGSNEQFF; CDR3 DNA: TGTGCCAGCACCACGTATGCAGGGTCCAATGAGCAGTTCTTC
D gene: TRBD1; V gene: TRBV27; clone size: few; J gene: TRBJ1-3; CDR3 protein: CASSQRQGAMFGNTIYF; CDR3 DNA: TGTGCCAGCAGTCAGCGACAGGGGGCTATGTTCGGAAACACCATATATTTT
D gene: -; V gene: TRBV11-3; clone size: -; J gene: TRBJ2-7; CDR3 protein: CASSGGGVEQYF; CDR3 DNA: TGTGCCAGCAGTGGCGGCGGGGTCGAGCAGTACTTC
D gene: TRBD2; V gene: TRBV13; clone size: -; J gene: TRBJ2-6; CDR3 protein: CASSFLAGGPSGGANVLTF; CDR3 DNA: TGTGCCAGCAGCTTTTTAGCGGGAGGGCCGTCTGGTGGGGCCAACGTCCTGACTTTC
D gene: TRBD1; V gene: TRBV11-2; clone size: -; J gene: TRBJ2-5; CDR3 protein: CASSLGQGWEETQYF; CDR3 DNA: TGTGCCAGCAGCCTCGGACAGGGCTGGGAAGAGACCCAGTACTTC
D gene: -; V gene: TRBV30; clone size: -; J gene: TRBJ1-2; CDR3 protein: CASGDGASNYGYTF; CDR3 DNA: TGTGCCTCAGGGGATGGGGCCTCTAACTATGGCTACACCTTC
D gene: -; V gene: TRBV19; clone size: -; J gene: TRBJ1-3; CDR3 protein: CASSIGLLAKGNTIYF; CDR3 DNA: TGTGCCAGTAGTATAGGGCTCCTGGCCAAGGGGAACACCATATATTTT
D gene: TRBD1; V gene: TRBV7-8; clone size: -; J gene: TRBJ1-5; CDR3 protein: CASSLLQGAYQPQHF; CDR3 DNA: TGTGCCAGCAGCTTATTACAGGGGGCATATCAGCCCCAGCATTTT
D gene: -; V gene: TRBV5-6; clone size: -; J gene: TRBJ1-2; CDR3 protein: CASSEQGPRYTF; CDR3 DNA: TGTGCCAGCAGTGAGCAGGGTCCGCGCTACACCTTC
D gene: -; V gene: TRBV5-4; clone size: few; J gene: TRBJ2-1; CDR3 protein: CASSPEQGSLFEQFF; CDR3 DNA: TGTGCCAGCAGCCCAGAGCAGGGGAGCTTGTTTGAGCAGTTCTTC
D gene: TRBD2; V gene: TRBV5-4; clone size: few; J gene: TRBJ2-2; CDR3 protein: CASRGTSVNTGELFF; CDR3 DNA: TGTGCCAGCAGAGGGACTAGCGTGAACACCGGGGAGCTGTTTTTT
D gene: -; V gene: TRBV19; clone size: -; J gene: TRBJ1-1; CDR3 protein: CASSIGPMNTEAFF; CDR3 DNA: TGTGCCAGTAGTATAGGGCCGATGAACACTGAAGCTTTCTTT
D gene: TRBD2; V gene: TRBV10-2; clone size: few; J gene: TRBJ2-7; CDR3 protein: CASWLAGTYEQYF; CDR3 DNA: TGCGCCAGCTGGCTAGCGGGTACCTACGAGCAGTACTTC
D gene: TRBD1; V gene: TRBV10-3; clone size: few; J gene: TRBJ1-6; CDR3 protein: CAISAKGQANSPLHF; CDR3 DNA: TGTGCCATCAGTGCTAAGGGACAGGCTAATTCACCCCTCCACTTT
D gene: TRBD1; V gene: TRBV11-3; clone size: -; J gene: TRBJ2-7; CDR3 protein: CASSFGTGSREQYF; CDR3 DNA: TGTGCCAGCAGCTTTGGGACAGGGTCGCGGGAGCAGTACTTC
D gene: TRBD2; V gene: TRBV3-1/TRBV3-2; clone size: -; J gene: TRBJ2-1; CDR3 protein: CASSRFSGRVRGEQFF; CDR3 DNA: TGTGCCAGCAGCCGATTTAGCGGGAGAGTTAGGGGTGAGCAGTTCTTC
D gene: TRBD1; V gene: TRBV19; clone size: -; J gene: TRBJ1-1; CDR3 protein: CASSALPGQGATEAFF; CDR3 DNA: TGTGCCAGTAGTGCTCTTCCGGGACAGGGGGCCACTGAAGCTTTCTTT
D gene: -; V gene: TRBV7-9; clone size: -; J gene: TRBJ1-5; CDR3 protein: CASSLTSAGLGQPQHF; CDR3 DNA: TGTGCCAGCAGCTTAACCTCGGCAGGGTTGGGACAGCCCCAGCATTTT
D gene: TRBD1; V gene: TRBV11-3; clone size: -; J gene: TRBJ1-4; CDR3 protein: CASTTGGAGEKLFF; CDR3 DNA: TGTGCCAGCACCACAGGGGGCGCCGGGGAAAAACTGTTTTTT
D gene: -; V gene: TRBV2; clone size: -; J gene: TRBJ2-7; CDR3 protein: CASSRTPRQESSYEQYF; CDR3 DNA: TGTGCCAGCAGTCGCACTCCCCGACAGGAGAGCTCCTACGAGCAGTACTTC
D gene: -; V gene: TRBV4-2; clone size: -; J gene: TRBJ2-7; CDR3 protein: CASSLRKAYEQYF; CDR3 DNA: TGTGCCAGCAGCCTGAGGAAGGCCTACGAGCAGTACTTC
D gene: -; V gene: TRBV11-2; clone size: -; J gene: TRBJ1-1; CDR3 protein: CASSPGQTMNTEAFF; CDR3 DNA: TGTGCCAGCAGTCCTGGACAGACCATGAACACTGAAGCTTTCTTT
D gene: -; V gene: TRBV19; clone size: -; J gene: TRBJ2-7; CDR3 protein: CASSMGPPAEQYF; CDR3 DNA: TGTGCCAGTAGTATGGGGCCCCCCGCTGAGCAGTACTTC
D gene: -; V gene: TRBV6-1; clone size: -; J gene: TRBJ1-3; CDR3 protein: CASSEAPRAGNTIYF; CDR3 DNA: TGTGCCAGCAGTGAAGCGCCCAGGGCTGGAAACACCATATATTTT
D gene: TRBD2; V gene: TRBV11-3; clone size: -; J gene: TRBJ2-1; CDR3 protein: CASSLDLGGLAGGNEQFF; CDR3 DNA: TGTGCCAGCAGCTTAGATCTTGGTGGACTAGCGGGAGGTAATGAGCAGTTCTTC
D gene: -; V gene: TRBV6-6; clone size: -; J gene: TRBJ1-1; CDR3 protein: CASSWTSFGTEAFF; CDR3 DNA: TGTGCCAGCAGCTGGACTAGCTTCGGGACTGAAGCTTTCTTT
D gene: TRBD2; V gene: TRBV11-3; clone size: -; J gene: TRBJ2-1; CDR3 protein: CASRGEGLWNEQFF; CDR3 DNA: TGTGCCAGCAGGGGGGAGGGCCTATGGAATGAGCAGTTCTTC
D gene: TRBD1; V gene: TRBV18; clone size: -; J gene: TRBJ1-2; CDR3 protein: CASSLLSTGGVGGYTF; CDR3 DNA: TGTGCCAGCTCCCTCCTTTCTACAGGGGGCGTTGGTGGCTACACCTTC
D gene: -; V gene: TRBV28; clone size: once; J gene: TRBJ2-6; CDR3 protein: CASSFIGSGANVLTF; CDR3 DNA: TGTGCCAGCAGTTTTATCGGCTCTGGGGCCAACGTCCTGACTTTC
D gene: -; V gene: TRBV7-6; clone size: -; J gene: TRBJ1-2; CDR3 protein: CASSGYGGEYGYTF; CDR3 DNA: TGTGCCAGCAGCGGATACGGTGGAGAGTATGGCTACACCTTC
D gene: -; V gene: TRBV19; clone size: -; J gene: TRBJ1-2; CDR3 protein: CASSREGYGYTF; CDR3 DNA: TGTGCCAGTAGCCGAGAGGGTTATGGCTACACCTTC
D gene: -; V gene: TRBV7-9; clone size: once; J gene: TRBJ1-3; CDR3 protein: CASSLGGGAHSGNTIYF; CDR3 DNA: TGTGCCAGCAGCTTAGGAGGGGGGGCCCACTCTGGAAACACCATATATTTT
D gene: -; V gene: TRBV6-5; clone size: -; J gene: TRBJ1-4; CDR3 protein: CASRSGEKLFF; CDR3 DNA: TGTGCCAGCCGTTCGGGTGAAAAACTGTTTTTT
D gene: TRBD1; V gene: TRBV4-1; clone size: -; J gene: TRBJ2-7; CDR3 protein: CASALGTVYEQYF; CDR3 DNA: TGCGCCAGCGCCTTGGGGACAGTTTACGAGCAGTACTTC
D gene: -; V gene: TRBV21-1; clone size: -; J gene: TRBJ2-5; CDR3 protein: CASSKARGRGGQETQYF; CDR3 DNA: TGTGCCAGCAGCAAAGCCCGGGGGAGAGGTGGGCAAGAGACCCAGTACTTC
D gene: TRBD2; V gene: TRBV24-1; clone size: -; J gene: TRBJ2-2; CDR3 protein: CATSDSGLAGDTGELFF; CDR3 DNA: TGTGCCACCAGTGATTCCGGACTAGCGGGAGACACCGGGGAGCTGTTTTTT
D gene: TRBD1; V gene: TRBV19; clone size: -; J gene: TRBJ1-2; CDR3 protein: CASSREGALVYYGYTF; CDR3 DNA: TGTGCCAGTAGTAGAGAGGGGGCCCTAGTATACTATGGCTACACCTTC
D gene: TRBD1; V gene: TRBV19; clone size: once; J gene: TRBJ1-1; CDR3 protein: CASSRGVGTGRGTEAFF; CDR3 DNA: TGTGCCAGTAGTAGGGGGGTGGGGACAGGGCGAGGCACTGAAGCTTTCTTT
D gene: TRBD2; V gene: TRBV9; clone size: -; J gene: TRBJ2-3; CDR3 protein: CASSLMGLASTDTQYF; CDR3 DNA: TGTGCCAGCAGCCTAATGGGACTAGCTAGCACAGATACGCAGTATTTT
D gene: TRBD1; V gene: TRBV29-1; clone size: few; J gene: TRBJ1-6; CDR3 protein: CSVPGQGSSSPLHF; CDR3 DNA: TGCAGCGTGCCGGGACAGGGATCTTCTTCACCCCTCCACTTT
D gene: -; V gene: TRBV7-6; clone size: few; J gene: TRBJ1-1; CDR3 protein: CASSPGPRGTEAFF; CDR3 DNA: TGTGCCAGCAGCCCAGGGCCCAGGGGCACTGAAGCTTTCTTT
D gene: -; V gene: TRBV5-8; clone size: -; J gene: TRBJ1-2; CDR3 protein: CASSLGGYGYTF; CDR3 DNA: TGTGCCAGCAGCTTGGGAGGGTATGGCTACACCTTC
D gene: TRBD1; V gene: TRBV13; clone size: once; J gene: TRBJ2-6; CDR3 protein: CASSSPWGTGVPGANVLTF; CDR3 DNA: TGTGCCAGCAGCTCACCTTGGGGGACAGGGGTCCCTGGGGCCAACGTCCTGACTTTC
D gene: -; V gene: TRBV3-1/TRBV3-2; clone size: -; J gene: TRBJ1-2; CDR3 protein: CASSQSGGAGYTF; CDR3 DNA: TGTGCCAGCAGCCAATCAGGAGGGGCTGGCTACACCTTC
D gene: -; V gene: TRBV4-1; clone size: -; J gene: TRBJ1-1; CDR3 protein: CASSQDAGVAFF; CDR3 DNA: TGCGCCAGCAGCCAAGATGCGGGGGTGGCTTTCTTT
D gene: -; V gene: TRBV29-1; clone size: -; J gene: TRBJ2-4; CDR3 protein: CSSARAPRMINIQYF; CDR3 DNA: TGCAGCTCGGCGAGGGCCCCCCGCATGATAAACATTCAGTACTTC
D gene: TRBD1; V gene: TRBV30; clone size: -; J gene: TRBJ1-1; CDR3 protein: CAWTQGARGTEAFF; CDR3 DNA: TGTGCCTGGACCCAGGGGGCGCGGGGCACTGAAGCTTTCTTT
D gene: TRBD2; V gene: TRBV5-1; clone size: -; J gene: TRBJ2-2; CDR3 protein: CASSLKDRGSSGRSNTGELFF; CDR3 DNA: TGCGCCAGCAGCTTGAAGGATCGGGGTAGTAGCGGGCGCTCGAACACCGGGGAGCTGTTTTTT
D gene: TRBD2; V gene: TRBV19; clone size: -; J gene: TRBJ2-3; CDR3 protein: CASSRDVAGVKSDTQYF; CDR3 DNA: TGTGCCAGTAGTAGAGACGTAGCGGGAGTCAAATCAGATACGCAGTATTTT
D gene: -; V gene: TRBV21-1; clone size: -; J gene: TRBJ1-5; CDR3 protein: CASSTLRRDSFNQPQHF; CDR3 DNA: TGTGCCAGCAGCACCCTACGCCGGGACAGTTTTAATCAGCCCCAGCATTTT
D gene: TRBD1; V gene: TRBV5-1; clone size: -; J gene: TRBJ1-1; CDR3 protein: CASSAKARGLGTEAFF; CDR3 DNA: TGCGCCAGCAGCGCAAAAGCGAGGGGGCTGGGAACTGAAGCTTTCTTT
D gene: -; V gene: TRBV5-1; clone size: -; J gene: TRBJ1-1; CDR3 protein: CASSLTENTEAFF; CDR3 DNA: TGCGCCAGCAGCTTGACAGAGAACACTGAAGCTTTCTTT
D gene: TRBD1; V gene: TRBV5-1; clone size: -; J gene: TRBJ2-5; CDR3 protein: CASSTGQGGTETQYF; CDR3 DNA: TGCGCCAGCAGCACAGGACAGGGGGGAACAGAGACCCAGTACTTC
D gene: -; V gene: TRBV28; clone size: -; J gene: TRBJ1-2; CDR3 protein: CASKFWSSDGYTF; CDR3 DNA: TGTGCCAGCAAATTCTGGAGTTCTGATGGCTACACCTTC
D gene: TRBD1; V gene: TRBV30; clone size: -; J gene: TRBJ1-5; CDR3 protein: CAWSAPGQGALQPQHF; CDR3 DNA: TGTGCCTGGAGTGCCCCGGGACAGGGGGCTTTGCAGCCCCAGCATTTT